This T cell receptor beta chain was documented in a study of blood T cells in healthy people across ages. The study's findings and limits: The unknown donor CMV status may have confounded expanded clonotype changes.

A second PCR, run for roughly 7 to 11 cycles, used a sample-barcoded 5' primer plus a J-beta primer mix. From the 5' RACE reads, TCRdb called clonotypes with MiXCR, one entry per CDR3 protein. The profile shows roughly 1,100,000 distinct CDR3 sequences, roughly a quarter of them singletons. V gave up 5 bases and J gave up 4 bases, with 12 bases separating them. Germline V gene lookup returns CDR1 SGDLS and CDR2 YYNGEE. The CDR3 contains 13 residues. With regard to this clonotype: Antigen: not known.

The same data also contributed to another study, on T cells of mothers and their children.

The sequence came from a girl aged 2-15 years in good health. The chain carries TRBV9 and TRBJ1-2; TRBD1 is a possible D gene (5 bases). Sample: blood. The CDR3: CASRDRGPYGYTF. The CDR3 DNA is TGTGCCAGCAGAGACCGGGGCCCCTATGGCTACACCTTC.